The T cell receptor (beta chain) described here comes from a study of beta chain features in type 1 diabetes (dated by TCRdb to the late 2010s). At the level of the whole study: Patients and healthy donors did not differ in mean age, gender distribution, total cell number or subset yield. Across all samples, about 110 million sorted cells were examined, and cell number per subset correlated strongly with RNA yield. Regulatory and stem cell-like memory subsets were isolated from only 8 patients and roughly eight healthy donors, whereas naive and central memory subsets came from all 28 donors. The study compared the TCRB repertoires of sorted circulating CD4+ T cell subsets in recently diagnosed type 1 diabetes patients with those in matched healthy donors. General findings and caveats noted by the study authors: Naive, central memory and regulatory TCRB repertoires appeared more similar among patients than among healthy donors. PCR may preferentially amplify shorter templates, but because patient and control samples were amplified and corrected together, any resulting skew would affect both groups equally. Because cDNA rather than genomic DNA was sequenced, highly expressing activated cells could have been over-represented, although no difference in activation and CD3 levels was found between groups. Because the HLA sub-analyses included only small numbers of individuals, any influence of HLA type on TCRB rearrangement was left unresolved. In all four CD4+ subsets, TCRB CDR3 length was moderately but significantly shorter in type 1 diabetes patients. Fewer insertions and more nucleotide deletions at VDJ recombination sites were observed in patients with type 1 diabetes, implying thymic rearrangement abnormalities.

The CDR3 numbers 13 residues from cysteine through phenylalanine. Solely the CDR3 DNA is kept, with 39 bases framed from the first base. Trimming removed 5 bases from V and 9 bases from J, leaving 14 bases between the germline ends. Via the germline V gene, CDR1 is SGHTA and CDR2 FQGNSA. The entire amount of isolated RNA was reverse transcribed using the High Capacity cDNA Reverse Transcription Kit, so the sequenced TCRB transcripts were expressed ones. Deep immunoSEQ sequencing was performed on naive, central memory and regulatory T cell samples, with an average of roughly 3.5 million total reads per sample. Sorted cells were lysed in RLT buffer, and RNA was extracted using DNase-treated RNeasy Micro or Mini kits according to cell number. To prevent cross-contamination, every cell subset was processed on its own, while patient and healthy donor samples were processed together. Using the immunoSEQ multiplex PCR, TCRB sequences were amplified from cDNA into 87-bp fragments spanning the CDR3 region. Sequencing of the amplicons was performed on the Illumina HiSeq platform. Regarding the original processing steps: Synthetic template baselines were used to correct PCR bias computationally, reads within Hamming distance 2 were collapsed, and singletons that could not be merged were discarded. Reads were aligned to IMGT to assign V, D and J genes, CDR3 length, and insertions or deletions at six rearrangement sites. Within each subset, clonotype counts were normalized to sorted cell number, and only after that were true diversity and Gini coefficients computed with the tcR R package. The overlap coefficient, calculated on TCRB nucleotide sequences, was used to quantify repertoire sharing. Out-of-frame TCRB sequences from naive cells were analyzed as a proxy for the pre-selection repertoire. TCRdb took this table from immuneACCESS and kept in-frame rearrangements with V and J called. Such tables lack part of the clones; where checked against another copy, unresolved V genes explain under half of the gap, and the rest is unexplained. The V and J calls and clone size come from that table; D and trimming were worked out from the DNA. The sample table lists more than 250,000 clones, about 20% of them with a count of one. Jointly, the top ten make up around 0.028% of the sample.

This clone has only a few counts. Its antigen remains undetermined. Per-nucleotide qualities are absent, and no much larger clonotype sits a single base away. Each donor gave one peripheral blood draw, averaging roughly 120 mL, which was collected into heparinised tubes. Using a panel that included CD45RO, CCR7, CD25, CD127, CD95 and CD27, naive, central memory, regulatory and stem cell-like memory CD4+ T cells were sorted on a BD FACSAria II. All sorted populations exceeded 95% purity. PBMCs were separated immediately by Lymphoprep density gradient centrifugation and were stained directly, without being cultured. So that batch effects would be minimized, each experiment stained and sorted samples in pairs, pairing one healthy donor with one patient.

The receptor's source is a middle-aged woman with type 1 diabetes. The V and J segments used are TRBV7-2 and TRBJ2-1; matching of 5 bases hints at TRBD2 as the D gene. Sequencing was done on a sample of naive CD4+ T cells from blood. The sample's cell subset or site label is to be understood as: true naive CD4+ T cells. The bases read TGTGCCAGCAGCCTAAGGACTGATAGTGAGCAGTTCTTC. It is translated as CASSLRTDSEQFF.